These 24 T cell receptor beta chains were sequenced from one sample in a study of regulatory T cells in long-lasting Graves disease. TCR beta libraries were built with iRepertoire HTBI primers and Arm-PCR of CDR3 regions. A single record per CDR3 protein comes from TCRdb applying MiXCR to the multiplex PCR reads. The sample lists fewer than 350,000 distinct CDR3 sequences; 18% were seen once. The sample's time point: newly diagnosed GD, antithyroid drugs for less than 3 months. PBMCs were the source of the RNA used for TCR sequencing. The sequences come from peripheral blood mononuclear cells (PBMCs), collected at new diagnosis, from a patient treated with antithyroid drugs. These receptors were taken from a female donor with Graves disease.

As for this clonotype: With a much larger clone just one base away, this may be a read error. V usage is TRBV2 and J usage is TRBJ2-7, with D hard to call. Germline V CDR1 and CDR2: SNHLY, FYNNEI. V was trimmed by 5 bases and J by 0 bases, leaving 11 bases between them. The CDR3 runs to 14 residues. The chain's CDR3 is CASSPSESSYEQYF. CDR3 DNA: TGTGCCAGCAGTCCCTCGGAGAGCTCCTACGAGCAGTACTTC.

This clonotype was detected many times. The gene calls are TRBV28 and TRBJ1-5, with TRBD1 as a possible D gene (5 bases). The CDR3 has 18 residues. Germline V gene data show CDR1 as MDHEN and CDR2 as SYDVKM. The ends were cut back, 1 base at V and 6 bases at J, with 22 bases in the middle. In DNA form, the CDR3 reads TGTGCCAGCAGTTTATTAGGAGACAGCACTCTTGACGGTCAGCCCCAGCATTTT. Its protein is CASSLLGDSTLDGQPQHF.

This clonotype was seen repeatedly, ten times or more. The V gene is TRBV7-8, the J gene TRBJ2-6, with 7 nucleotides matching TRBD1. The trim removed 5 bases at V and 6 bases at J, leaving 4 bases unmatched. The CDR3 totals 14 residues. From germline, CDR1 is SGHVS and CDR2 FQNEAQ. The CDR3 reads CASSEQGTANVLTF. The CDR3, as DNA: TGTGCCAGCAGCGAACAGGGGACGGCCAACGTCCTGACTTTC.

This clonotype was found many times. V and J are TRBV27 and TRBJ1-1, with 11 bases identical to TRBD1. The CDR3 covers 15 residues. CDR1 and CDR2 (germline): MNHEY, SMNVEV (reference sequence). Germline trimming cut 4 bases from V and 2 bases from J; bases unmatched to any gene: 3. Here the CDR3 reads CASSWTGGVNTEAFF. CDR3 sequence (DNA): TGTGCCAGCAGTTGGACAGGGGGCGTCAACACTGAAGCTTTCTTT.

Only a few counts were recorded for this clonotype. This rearrangement joins TRBV28 to TRBJ2-2; 9 nucleotides match TRBD2. This CDR3 has 14 amino acids. The V gene's germline CDR1 is MDHEN and CDR2 SYDVKM. V gave up 10 bases and J gave up 3 bases; unmatched junction bases: 6. CDR3 in amino acids: CATKLAGYTGELFF. CDR3 coding DNA: TGTGCCACAAAACTAGCGGGTTACACCGGGGAGCTGTTTTTT. Looking up the rest from reference TRBV28 and TRBJ2-2 gives the full variable domain: DVKVTQSSRYLVKRTGEKVFLECVQDMDHENMFWYRQDPGLGLRLIYFSYDVKMKEKGDIPEGYSVSREKKERFSLILESASTNQTSMYLCATKLAGYTGELFFGEGSRLTVL.

The chain is built from TRBV4-1 and TRBJ2-3, with a weak D call TRBD2 (6 bases). The V and J ends lost 4 bases and 1 base respectively, with 12 bases between them. CDR1 is MGHRA, CDR2 YSYEKL, per germline. The CDR3 is 15 residues long. The CDR3 coding sequence is TGCGCCAGCAGCCGGTCGCGGGACGGCACAGATACGCAGTATTTT. Amino acids: CASSRSRDGTDTQYF.

Ten or more counts support this clonotype. The chain combines TRBV19 with TRBJ2-7; 15 nucleotides line up with TRBD2. Germline loops: CDR1 LNHDA, CDR2 SQIVND (reference sequence). There are 17 residues in the CDR3. V was pared by 7 bases and J by 3 bases, with 10 bases of the junction left unmatched. The CDR3: CASIHTGLAGGIYEQYF. CDR3 nucleotides: TGTGCCAGTATCCACACGGGACTAGCGGGAGGTATCTACGAGCAGTACTTC. Filled out from reference TRBV19 and TRBJ2-7, the complete variable domain reads DGGITQSPKYLFRKEGQNVTLSCEQNLNHDAMYWYRQDPGQGLRLIYYSQIVNDFQKGDIAEGYSVSREKKESFPLTVTSAQKNPTAFYLCASIHTGLAGGIYEQYFGPGTRLTVT.

This clonotype was counted many times. The chain combines TRBV12-3 or TRBV12-4 with TRBJ1-5, with D perhaps TRBD1 (5 bases). The CDR3 spans 14 residues. V was shortened by 3 bases and J by 5 bases, with 11 bases between the two germline ends. CDR3 amino acids: CASSFGGTDQPQHF. The CDR3, as DNA: TGTGCCAGCAGTTTCGGCGGGACGGATCAGCCCCAGCATTTT.

The sample holds a few counts of this clonotype. V gene TRBV9 combines with J gene TRBJ2-1, with 8 bases matching TRBD2. The ends lost 7 bases at V and 7 bases at J; junction bases unmatched: 7. Germline V lookup: CDR1 SGDLS, CDR2 YYNGEE. The CDR3 loop spans 13 amino acids. CDR3 in amino acids: CASSGLGENEQFF. DNA for the CDR3: TGTGCCAGCTCGGGACTAGGGGAGAATGAGCAGTTCTTC.

In its sample, this clonotype was seen many times. The chain combines TRBV28 with TRBJ1-4; D is ambiguous. V lost 3 bases and J 0 bases, leaving 5 bases between the germline ends. CDR1 is MDHEN and CDR2 is SYDVKM in the germline V gene. The CDR3 is made up of 14 amino acids. CDR3 in amino acids: CASSLVATNEKLFF. The CDR3 DNA sequence: TGTGCCAGCAGTTTGGTAGCAACTAATGAAAAACTGTTTTTT. Complete variable domain (other parts from reference TRBV28 and TRBJ1-4): DVKVTQSSRYLVKRTGEKVFLECVQDMDHENMFWYRQDPGLGLRLIYFSYDVKMKEKGDIPEGYSVSREKKERFSLILESASTNQTSMYLCASSLVATNEKLFFGSGTQLSVL.

This clonotype was found many times. This chain's CDR3 is CASSSETDPNSPLHF. DNA of the CDR3: TGTGCCAGCAGTTCAGAGACAGACCCGAATTCACCCCTCCACTTT. The rearrangement joins TRBV28 to TRBJ1-6, with D perhaps TRBD1 (5 bases). With 4 bases removed from V and 7 bases from J, the gap between germline ends came to 14 bases. The CDR3 totals 15 residues. The germline gives CDR1 MDHEN, CDR2 SYDVKM.

This clonotype was picked up many times. The chain combines TRBV6-2 or TRBV6-3 with TRBJ2-3, with TRBD2 matching over 12 bases. The V and J ends lost 6 bases and 5 bases, in that order; junction bases with no gene match: 12. The CDR3 contains 17 residues. Germline V gives CDR1 MNHEY, CDR2 SVGEGT. The CDR3 DNA reads as TGTGCCAGCAGCTTGTCTGGACTAGCGGGATCGGTAGATACGCAGTATTTT. This gives the protein CASSLSGLAGSVDTQYF.

In this sample, this clonotype turned up many times. The CDR3, as DNA: TGTGCCAGCGGACCGGGCCAGAGGGCCAATGAGCAGTTCTTC. Amino acids: CASGPGQRANEQFF. The chain couples TRBV11-2 to TRBJ2-1; possible D gene TRBD2, 5 bases. Trimming took off 8 bases at V and 6 bases at J, with 17 bases between the two ends. In germline, CDR1 is SGHAT, CDR2 FQNNGV. The CDR3 consists of 14 residues.

This clonotype appeared many times. V gene TRBV28 combines with J gene TRBJ2-6; TRBD1 matches 8 bases. Germline-derived CDR1 and CDR2 are MDHEN and SYDVKM. V shed 8 bases and J 8 bases; nucleotides not matched to a gene: 8. The CDR3 is made up of 14 amino acids. CDR3 region: CASGETGVSNVLTF. The CDR3 DNA reads TGTGCCAGCGGGGAGACAGGGGTTTCCAACGTCCTGACTTTC.

This clonotype was counted ten times or more. The genes are TRBV11-3 and TRBJ1-5, with D unclear. Germline V gene sequence: CDR1 SGHNT, CDR2 YENEEA. The CDR3 length is 13 residues. V lost 2 bases to trimming and J lost 7 bases, with 9 bases between them. The CDR3 spells CASSLNMGQPQHF. The CDR3 DNA reads as TGTGCCAGCAGCTTAAATATGGGCCAGCCCCAGCATTTT. The whole variable domain, remainder taken from reference TRBV11-3 and TRBJ1-5, is EAGVVQSPRYKIIEKKQPVAFWCNPISGHNTLYWYLQNLGQGPELLIRYENEEAVDDSQLPKDRFSAERLKGVDSTLKIQPAELGDSAVYLCASSLNMGQPQHFGDGTRLSIL.

This clonotype appeared many times. The V gene is TRBV6-2 or TRBV6-3, the J gene TRBJ2-7; 10 positions match TRBD2. This CDR3 region has 15 residues. Germline CDR1 reads MNHEY; CDR2 reads SVGEGT. Trimming at V came to 2 bases and at J to 3 bases, leaving 4 bases not matched to a gene. The CDR3 loop is CASSYGLAGDYEQYF. DNA for the CDR3: TGTGCCAGCAGTTACGGGCTAGCGGGAGACTACGAGCAGTACTTC.

V gene TRBV27 combines with J gene TRBJ2-1, with D possibly being TRBD2 (5 bases). CDR1 MNHEY and CDR2 SMNVEV come from the germline V gene (reference sequence). Trimming removed 0 bases from V and 1 base from J, with 7 bases in between. This CDR3 has 15 amino acids. CDR3 coding DNA: TGTGCCAGCAGTTTATCGAGGGAGTCCTACAATGAGCAGTTCTTC. Translation: CASSLSRESYNEQFF.

This clonotype has only a few counts. This chain connects TRBV28 to TRBJ1-3, with TRBD1 identical over 7 bases. CDR1 MDHEN and CDR2 SYDVKM come from the germline V gene. V was pared by 6 bases and J by 0 bases, with 11 bases of the junction left unmatched. The CDR3 has 17 residues. The DNA for the CDR3 is TGTGCCAGCAGATCTTTGGGACAGCCTTACTCTGGAAACACCATATATTTT. It is translated as CASRSLGQPYSGNTIYF.

This clonotype was detected a few times. The chain links TRBV4-1 to TRBJ1-4; TRBD1 matches 9 bases. Germline CDR1 and CDR2: MGHRA and YSYEKL. The CDR3 runs 14 residues. V trimming: 1 base; J trimming: 9 bases; junction bases outside the gene matches: 3. CDR3 protein: CASSQGDRAKKLFF. CDR3 nucleotides: TGCGCCAGCAGCCAAGGGGACAGGGCGAAAAAACTGTTTTTT.

In its sample, this clonotype was seen many times. The rearrangement links TRBV12-3 or TRBV12-4 to TRBJ2-1; 11 nucleotides line up with TRBD2. Trimming took 2 bases from V and 4 from J; bases not matched to a gene: 1. There are 15 residues in the CDR3. This chain's CDR3 is CASSLSSGRYNEQFF. The CDR3, as DNA: TGTGCCAGCAGTTTATCTAGCGGGAGGTACAATGAGCAGTTCTTC.

This clonotype was counted many times. The chain combines TRBV28 with TRBJ1-2; the D gene is possibly TRBD1 (5 bases). The V end was cut by 8 bases, the J end by 4 bases, with 11 bases between. The CDR3 is 12 amino acids. Per germline, CDR1 MDHEN and CDR2 SYDVKM. CDR3 in DNA: TGTGCCAGCCTGGGGGGAGGCTATGGCTACACCTTC. Protein: CASLGGGYGYTF.

This clonotype was seen ten or more times. The gene calls are TRBV15 and TRBJ2-4; D remains ambiguous. Germline assignment: CDR1 LNHNV and CDR2 YYDKDF (reference sequence). There are 15 residues in the CDR3. V was trimmed by 0 bases and J by 1 base, leaving 7 bases between them. The CDR3 region has the DNA TGTGCCACCAGCAGAGATGGAGCTGCCAAAAACATTCAGTACTTC. Translated, it gives CATSRDGAAKNIQYF.

In this sample, this clonotype turned up many times. The chain carries TRBV19 and TRBJ2-2, with TRBD1 matching 9 bases. Germline V gene sequence: CDR1 LNHDA, CDR2 SQIVND (reference sequence). The CDR3 spans 16 residues. V shed 8 bases, J shed 6 bases, and the junction held 13 bases outside the gene matches. CDR3 sequence (DNA): TGTGCCAGTTCGCCCCCCGGGACAGGGTTTGCCGGGGAGCTGTTTTTT. It encodes CASSPPGTGFAGELFF. The full variable domain, in which reference TRBV19 and TRBJ2-2 provide the parts outside the CDR3, is DGGITQSPKYLFRKEGQNVTLSCEQNLNHDAMYWYRQDPGQGLRLIYYSQIVNDFQKGDIAEGYSVSREKKESFPLTVTSAQKNPTAFYLCASSPPGTGFAGELFFGEGSRLTVL.

This clonotype has ten or more counts. The rearrangement links TRBV25-1 to TRBJ2-4; 8 bases agree with TRBD2. CDR3 length: 12 residues. The germline V gene encodes CDR1 MGHDK and CDR2 SYGVNS. The ends lost 2 bases at V and 9 bases at J; junction bases unmatched: 0. The CDR3 DNA reads TGTGCCAGCAGTGAAGGGACTAGCATTCAGTACTTC. This gives the protein CASSEGTSIQYF.